This TCR beta chain stems from a study of long-term antiretroviral therapy in people with HIV. Survey level was the resolution at which the v3.0 immunoSEQ assay ran. Only in-frame clones appear in the TCRdb table, and some are missing; sequencing was by immunoSEQ multiplex PCR. The data contain about 22,000 clones, 79% of them singletons. General study points: Pre-ART-expanded clones dominated the repertoire at all time points. No data were available on ART adherence, viral resistance or therapy changes.

Germline V gene lookup returns CDR1 SNHLY and CDR2 FYNNEI. V was trimmed by 3 bases and J by 1 base, leaving 8 bases between them. CDR3 length: 14 residues. This clone turned up a few times. Its antigen is as yet unknown. Every one of the donors gave at least one pre-ART PBMC sample and at least two post-ART PBMC samples. Sequencing was performed on unsorted PBMCs, taken 1.2 years after starting antiretroviral therapy. V is TRBV2 and J is TRBJ2-3; no reliable D call. This clonotype originated in a woman aged 40 to 50 with HIV. Here the CDR3 reads CASSDISGTDTQYF. The DNA for the CDR3 is TGTGCCAGCAGTGATATTTCGGGCACAGATACGCAGTATTTT.